The 5 T cell receptor beta chains below were found in one sample sequenced in a study of OX40 agonist ivuxolimab in advanced cancers. Profiled with immunoSEQ multiplex PCR; TCRdb holds only in-frame clones, not every one. The table has some 86,000 clones, around 90% seen once. The sequenced sample was CD4+ or CD8+ T cells sorted from blood, obtained in a trial of the OX40 agonist ivuxolimab. Every receptor here comes from an adult with an advanced solid tumor such as melanoma, head and neck, liver or kidney cancer.

This clone was seen a handful of times. The chain carries TRBV4-2 and TRBJ2-2; weak D call: TRBD2 (6 bases). CDR1 and CDR2 from the germline V gene are LGHNA and YNFKEQ. This CDR3 has 17 residues. Deletions cut 4 bases from V and 0 bases from J, with 15 bases between. CDR3 loop: CASSPIRDSTNTGELFF. The CDR3 coding sequence is TGTGCCAGCAGCCCAATCCGGGACTCCACGAACACCGGGGAGCTGTTTTTT.

The sample holds one count of this clone. The genes are TRBV18 and TRBJ1-1; TRBD1 is a possible D gene (5 bases). CDR1 and CDR2 (germline): KGHSH, LQKENI. V lost 3 bases, J lost 4 bases, and 21 bases lay in between. CDR3 length: 17 residues. The CDR3 is CASSPGRGVGKSTEAFF. The DNA of the CDR3 is TGTGCCAGCTCACCCGGGAGGGGAGTTGGTAAAAGCACTGAAGCTTTCTTT. The full variable domain, in which reference TRBV18 and TRBJ1-1 provide the parts outside the CDR3, is NAGVMQNPRHLVRRRGQEARLRCSPMKGHSHVYWYRQLPEEGLKFMVYLQKENIIDESGMPKERFSAEFPKEGPSILRIQQVVRGDSAAYFCASSPGRGVGKSTEAFFGQGTRLTVV.

The V and J genes are TRBV6-1 and TRBJ1-6; 9 bases map to TRBD1. Trimming removed 4 bases from V and 5 bases from J; junction bases left unmatched: 0. CDR3 size: 14 residues. Germline values: CDR1 MNHNS, CDR2 SASEGT. The CDR3 loop reads CASSGTGDNSPLHF. The DNA of the CDR3 is TGTGCCAGCAGTGGGACAGGGGATAATTCACCCCTCCACTTT.

The genes are TRBV6-1 and TRBJ2-5, with 9 positions matching TRBD2. The CDR3 contains 15 residues. The V gene end was trimmed by 6 bases and the J gene end by 2 bases; junction bases not matched to a gene: 7. The germline CDR1 and CDR2 sequences are MNHNS and SASEGT. The CDR3 coding sequence is TGTGCCAGCAGCGAGACTAGCGGAGCTCAAGAGACCCAGTACTTC. Protein product: CASSETSGAQETQYF.

The genes are TRBV11-2 and TRBJ2-7; TRBD2 aligns across 7 bases. The junction had 7 bases not matched to a gene; V was cut back by 4 bases and J by 4 bases. The germline V gene encodes CDR1 SGHAT and CDR2 FQNNGV. CDR3 length: 14 residues. As DNA, the CDR3 is TGTGCCAGCAGCTCTCCGGGACTAAGTTACGAGCAGTACTTC. It translates to CASSSPGLSYEQYF.